The next 6 T cell receptor beta chains were all read from a single sample in a study of T-cell memory formation after mild COVID-19. TCRdb reprocessed the 5' RACE reads via MiXCR and lists one record per CDR3 protein. Among approximately 46,000 distinct CDR3 sequences listed, around 6.6% were seen once. The sample comprised PBMCs or a T cell subset sorted from them (not recorded which). These receptors were taken from an adult who had mild COVID-19 (a few samples of this study predate the infection). Cell type and time point are not known.

This clonotype was found many times. The germline gene is not matched at one end of the junction; a read error may be the cause. The chain joins TRBV7-7 to TRBJ2-3; 10 bases are a match to TRBD1. CDR1 and CDR2 (germline): SSHAT, FNYEAQ (reference sequence). This CDR3 spans 14 amino acids. The chain's CDR3 is CASSRGQGADTQYF. The DNA for the CDR3 is TGTGCTAGCAGCCGCGGACAGGGGGCAGATACGCAGTATTTT.

This clonotype was seen at least ten times. The chain links TRBV5-4 to TRBJ2-2; TRBD1 matches at 7 bases. The V gene end was trimmed by 6 bases and the J gene end by 2 bases; junction bases not matched to a gene: 4. Germline V lookup: CDR1 SGHNT, CDR2 YYREEE (reference sequence). This CDR3 has 14 amino acids. The CDR3 spells CASTTGDNTGELFF. The CDR3 coding sequence is TGTGCCAGCACCACAGGGGACAACACCGGGGAGCTGTTTTTT.

This clonotype was picked up many times. This chain joins TRBV7-2 and TRBJ1-4, with D unresolved. Germline CDR1 reads SGHTA; CDR2 reads FQGNSA. The CDR3 spans 14 residues. Between the trimmed V and J ends, which lost 1 base and 8 bases, there was a span of 11 bases. The CDR3 protein is CASSLGYEQEKLFF. DNA of the CDR3: TGTGCCAGCAGCTTAGGTTACGAGCAGGAAAAACTGTTTTTT. Variable domain in full (rest from reference TRBV7-2 and TRBJ1-4): GAGVSQSPSNKVTEKGKDVELRCDPISGHTALYWYRQSLGQGLEFLIYFQGNSAPDKSGLPSDRFSAERTGGSVSTLTIQRTQQEDSAVYLCASSLGYEQEKLFFGSGTQLSVL.

This chain links TRBV7-2 with TRBJ1-1, with D maybe TRBD1 (5 bases). CDR1 is SGHTA and CDR2 is FQGNSA in the germline V gene. This CDR3 spans 15 amino acids. Trimming removed 4 bases from V and 1 base from J, with 13 bases in between. CDR3 loop: CASSSYRNPNTEAFF. The CDR3 nucleotides are TGTGCCAGCAGCTCCTACAGGAATCCGAACACTGAAGCTTTCTTT.

This clonotype was seen repeatedly, ten times or more. The J gene is TRBJ2-1, the V gene TRBV24-1; D is perhaps TRBD2 (7 bases). The CDR3 loop spans 15 amino acids. From germline, CDR1 is KGHDR and CDR2 SFDVKD. Trimming shortened V by 6 bases and J by 5 bases, and 16 bases separated the two germline ends. CDR3 in amino acids: CATSSRGGANNEQFF. The DNA for the CDR3 is TGTGCCACCAGTAGTAGAGGGGGGGCCAACAATGAGCAGTTCTTC.

This clonotype has just a few counts. This sequence joins TRBV12-3 or TRBV12-4 and TRBJ1-2; 7 nucleotides align to TRBD1. V lost 4 bases to trimming and J lost 7 bases; unmatched junction nucleotides: 6. The CDR3 length is 13 residues. The CDR3 nucleotides are TGTGCCAGCAGTTCGACAGGGAGTGTTGGCTACACCTTC. As protein: CASSSTGSVGYTF.